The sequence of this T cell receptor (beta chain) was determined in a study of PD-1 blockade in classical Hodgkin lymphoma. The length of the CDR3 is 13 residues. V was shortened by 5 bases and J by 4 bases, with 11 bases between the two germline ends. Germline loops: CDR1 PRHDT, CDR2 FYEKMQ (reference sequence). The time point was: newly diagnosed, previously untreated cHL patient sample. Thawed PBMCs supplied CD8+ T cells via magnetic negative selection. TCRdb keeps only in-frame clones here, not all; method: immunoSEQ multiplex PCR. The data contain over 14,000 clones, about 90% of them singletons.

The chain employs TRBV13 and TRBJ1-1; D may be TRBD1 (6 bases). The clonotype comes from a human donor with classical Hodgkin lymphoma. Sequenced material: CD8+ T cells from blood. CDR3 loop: CASSLTGTTEAFF. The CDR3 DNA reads TGTGCCAGCAGCCTAACAGGGACCACTGAAGCTTTCTTT.